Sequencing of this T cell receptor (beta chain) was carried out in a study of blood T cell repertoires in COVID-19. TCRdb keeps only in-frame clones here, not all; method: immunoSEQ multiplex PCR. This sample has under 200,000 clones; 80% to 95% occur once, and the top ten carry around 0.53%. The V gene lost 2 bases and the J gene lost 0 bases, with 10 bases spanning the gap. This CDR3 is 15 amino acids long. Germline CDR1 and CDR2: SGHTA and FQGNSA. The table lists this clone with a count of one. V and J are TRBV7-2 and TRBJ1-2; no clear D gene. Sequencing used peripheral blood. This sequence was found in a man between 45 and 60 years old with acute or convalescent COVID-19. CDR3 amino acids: CASSLSGGSNYGYTF. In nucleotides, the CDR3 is TGTGCCAGCAGCTTATCTGGAGGGTCTAACTATGGCTACACCTTC.